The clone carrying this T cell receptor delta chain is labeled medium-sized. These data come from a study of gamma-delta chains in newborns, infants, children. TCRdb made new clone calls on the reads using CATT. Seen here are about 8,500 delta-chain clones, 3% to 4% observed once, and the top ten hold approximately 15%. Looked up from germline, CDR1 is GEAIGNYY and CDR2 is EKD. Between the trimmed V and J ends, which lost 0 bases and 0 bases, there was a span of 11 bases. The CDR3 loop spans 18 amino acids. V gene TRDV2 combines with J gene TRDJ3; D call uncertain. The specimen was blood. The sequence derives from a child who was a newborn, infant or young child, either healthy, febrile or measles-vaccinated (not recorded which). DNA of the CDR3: TGTGCCTGTGACACCTGGGCCACGAGCTCCTGGGACACCCGACAGATGTTTTTC. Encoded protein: CACDTWATSSWDTRQMFF.